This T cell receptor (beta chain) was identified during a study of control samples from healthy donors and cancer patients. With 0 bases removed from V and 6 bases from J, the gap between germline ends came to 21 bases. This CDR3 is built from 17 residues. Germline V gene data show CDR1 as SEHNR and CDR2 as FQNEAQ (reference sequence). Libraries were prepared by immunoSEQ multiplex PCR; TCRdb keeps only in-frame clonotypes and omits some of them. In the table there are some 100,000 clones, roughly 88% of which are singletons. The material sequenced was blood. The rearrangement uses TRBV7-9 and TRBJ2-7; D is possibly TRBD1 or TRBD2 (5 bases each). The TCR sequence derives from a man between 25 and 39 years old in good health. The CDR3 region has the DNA TGTGCCAGCAGCTTAGCCGTCCCCTACGGGACCCTAAGCGAGCAGTACTTC. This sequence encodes CASSLAVPYGTLSEQYF.